Listed here is a single T cell receptor (beta chain). Its target antigen remains unknown. No base quality information exists; no much larger clone differs at one position. The CDR3 numbers 13 residues from cysteine through phenylalanine. The retained sequence is limited to the CDR3, 39 bases, with the frame set at the first base. The germline ends are 6 bases apart after V is trimmed by 1 base and J by 3 bases. CDR1 and CDR2 are drawn from the germline V gene: SGHTA, FQGTGA. The data originate from a study of Ad26.COV2.S vaccination and SARS-CoV-2 variants (dated by TCRdb to the early 2020s). About the full investigation: Donors in the vaccine arm were drawn from COV1001, a multicentre, randomized, double-blind, placebo-controlled phase I-IIa trial testing Ad26.COV2.S in healthy adults. Sequencing of the TCRbeta repertoire served to evaluate the specificity and breadth of SARS-CoV-2-reactive T cell receptors following Ad26.COV2.S vaccination. Ad26.COV2.S was administered intramuscularly at 5 x 10^10 or 1 x 10^11 viral particles, either as a single shot or as two shots given 56 days apart. Blinding of investigators to trial group allocation was maintained during experiments and outcome assessment. Trial participants were randomized into five groups of five, in which low-dose or high-dose Ad26.COV2.S was given once or twice, or placebo was given on both occasions. The TCR-sequenced set comprised around 30 samples: around 20 Ad26.COV2.S vaccine recipients, 5 placebo recipients and 8 SARS-CoV-2 convalescent individuals. Overall results and qualifications from the work: Non-spike TCR breadth was comparable between vaccine and placebo recipients, consistent with the vaccine containing only spike. The study was not powered to compare responses between vaccine doses or regimens. Higher spike-specific TCR breadth was observed in Ad26.COV2.S recipients than in placebo recipients (P = 0.0014). According to the authors, total T cell responses may have been underestimated by the TCR breadth and depth analyses. After vaccination, substantial breadth of spike-specific CD8+ and CD4+ T cell responses was reported.

Per the publication, the treatment or condition label means: roughly 20 received Ad26.COV2.S at low or high dose, single or two shots; several received placebo; per-sample allocation not given. Repertoires of vaccine and placebo recipients were sequenced from samples collected on day 63 after the first injection. In Cohort 1b, about 25 adults aged 18-55 years were enrolled at a single site in Boston, USA, between 29 July and 7 August 2020. Ad26.COV2.S was a replication-incompetent adenovirus type 26 vector expressing a prefusion-stabilized SARS-CoV-2 spike protein from the original Wuhan strain. The immunoSEQ Assay was the method used to sequence TCRbeta CDR3 regions. After extraction, genomic DNA underwent amplification by bias-controlled multiplex PCR, followed by high-throughput sequencing. In the paper's pipeline: To quantify the absolute abundance of every unique TCRbeta CDR3 region, sequences were collapsed and filtered. T cell fraction was estimated by normalizing TCRbeta template counts to usable DNA, which was measured by amplifying reference genes present in all nucleated cells. Repertoire TCRs were annotated as SARS-CoV-2-specific when V gene, CDR3 amino acid sequence and J gene were exactly matched to a known reactive TCR set. The reference SARS-CoV-2 TCR set came from MIRA and was filtered for enrichment in COVID-19-positive ImmuneCODE repertoires, removing public or cross-reactive TCRs. Based on the MIRA antigens, annotated TCRs were further analysed at the level of specific ORF or position within ORF. Breadth was defined as annotated unique rearrangements over total unique productive rearrangements; depth was the summed frequency of those rearrangements. Group comparisons of TCR breadth used two-sided Wilcoxon rank-sum tests. The immuneACCESS repertoire file appears here via TCRdb, limited to in-frame rearrangements. These files lack a portion of the clones; in checked studies, under half of the deficit traces to unresolved V genes, and the cause of the others is not known. V and J calls and clone size are given by that table; D and trimming were obtained from the DNA. The sample data list 350,000 to 500,000 clones, and 75% to 90% of these were observed just once. Around 2.5% of the sample comes from the top ten.

The source material was peripheral blood, sampled in a trial of Ad26.COV2.S vaccine versus placebo. Recombination joined TRBV7-3 with TRBJ1-1; no D gene can be assigned with confidence. The clonotype originates from a person aged 18-65 years who received the Ad26.COV2.S COVID-19 vaccine or a placebo. The CDR3 is CASSLSRHTEAFF. The DNA reads as follows: TGTGCCAGCAGCTTAAGCAGGCACACTGAAGCTTTCTTT. Reference TRBV7-3 and TRBJ1-1 genes cover what lies past the CDR3, so the full variable domain is GAGVSQTPSNKVTEKGKYVELRCDPISGHTALYWYRQSLGQGPEFLIYFQGTGAADDSGLPNDRFFAVRPEGSVSTLKIQRTERGDSAVYLCASSLSRHTEAFFGQGTRLTVV.